Here is one T cell receptor (beta chain) with its context. The antigen remains unidentified. This entry comes from a study of T cell responses to AZD1222 COVID-19 vaccine. Some clones are missing from TCRdb's copy, which holds only in-frame ones; the method was immunoSEQ multiplex PCR. The data hold 70,000 to 95,000 clones, with less than 95% observed a single time. Findings and caveats of the study: Of spike-specific TCRs, nearly half reportedly target regions left unmutated in variants. Clonal diversity may have been underestimated in mostly white British donors.

Researchers grouped second doses given at about 4 or about 12 weeks into one pool. Germline lookup yields CDR1 SGHNT and CDR2 YENEEA. CDR3 length equals 16 residues. J lost 7 bases, V lost 3 bases, and 8 bases had no gene match. The sequencing here drew on peripheral blood, taken 28 days after the second AZD1222 dose. This receptor was identified in an adult who received the AZD1222 COVID-19 vaccine. J is TRBJ2-1 and V is TRBV11-3; TRBD2 aligns across 11 bases. DNA of the CDR3: TGTGCCAGCAGCTTTACTAGCGGGAGACACCAAAATGAGCAGTTCTTC. Translated: CASSFTSGRHQNEQFF.